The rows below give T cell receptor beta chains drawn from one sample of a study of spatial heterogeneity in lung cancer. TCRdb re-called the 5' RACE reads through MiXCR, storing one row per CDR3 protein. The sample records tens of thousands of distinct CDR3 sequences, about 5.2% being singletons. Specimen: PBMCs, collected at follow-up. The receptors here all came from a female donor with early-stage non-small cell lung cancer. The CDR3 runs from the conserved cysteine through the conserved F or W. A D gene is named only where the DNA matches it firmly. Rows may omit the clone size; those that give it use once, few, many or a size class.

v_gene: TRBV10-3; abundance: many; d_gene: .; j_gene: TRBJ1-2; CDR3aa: CAISLGESYGYTF; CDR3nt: TGTGCCATCAGCCTCGGCGAGAGCTATGGCTACACCTTC
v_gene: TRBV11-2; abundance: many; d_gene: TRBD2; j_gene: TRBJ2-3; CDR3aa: CASSPLGAGGRDTQYF; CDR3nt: TGTGCCAGCAGCCCCTTAGGAGCGGGGGGGAGAGATACGCAGTATTTT
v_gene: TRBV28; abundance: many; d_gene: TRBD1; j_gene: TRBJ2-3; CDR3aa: CASSTRTGNTDTQYF; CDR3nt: TGTGCCAGCAGTACCCGGACAGGCAACACAGATACGCAGTATTTT
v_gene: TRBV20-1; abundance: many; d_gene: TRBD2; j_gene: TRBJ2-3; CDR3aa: CSAPDIAGGLADTQYF; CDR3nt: TGCAGTGCTCCTGACATAGCGGGGGGGCTCGCAGATACGCAGTATTTT
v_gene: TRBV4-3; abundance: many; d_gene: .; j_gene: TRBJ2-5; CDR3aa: CASSQIIGETQYF; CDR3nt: TGCGCCAGCAGCCAAATAATCGGGGAGACCCAGTACTTC
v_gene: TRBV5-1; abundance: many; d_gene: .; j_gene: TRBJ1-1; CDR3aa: CASSLNLGQNTEAFF; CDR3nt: TGCGCCAGCAGCTTGAATCTAGGCCAGAACACTGAAGCTTTCTTT
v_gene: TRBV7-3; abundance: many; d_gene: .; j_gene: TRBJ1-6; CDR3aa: CASSLHTNSPLHF; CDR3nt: TGTGCCAGCAGCTTACACACGAATTCACCCCTCCACTTT
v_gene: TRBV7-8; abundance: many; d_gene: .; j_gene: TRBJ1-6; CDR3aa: CASSLAGNSPLHF; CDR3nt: TGTGCCAGCAGCTTAGCTGGGAATTCACCCCTCCACTTT
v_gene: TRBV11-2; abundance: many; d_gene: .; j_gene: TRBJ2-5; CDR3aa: CASSLTAETQYF; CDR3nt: TGTGCCAGCAGCTTAACGGCAGAGACCCAGTACTTC
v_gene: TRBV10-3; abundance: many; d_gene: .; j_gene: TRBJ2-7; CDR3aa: CAISDFSQGSYEQYF; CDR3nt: TGTGCCATCAGTGACTTTTCTCAGGGTTCCTACGAGCAGTACTTC
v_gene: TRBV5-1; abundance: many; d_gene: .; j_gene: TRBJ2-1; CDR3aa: CASRRQRADEQFF; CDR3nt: TGCGCCAGCCGTCGACAGAGGGCGGATGAGCAGTTCTTC
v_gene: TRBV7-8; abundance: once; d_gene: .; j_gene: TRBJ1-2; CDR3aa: CASSVRTASSNYGYTF; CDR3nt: TGTGCCAGCAGCGTTCGGACAGCCAGCTCTAACTATGGCTACACCTTC
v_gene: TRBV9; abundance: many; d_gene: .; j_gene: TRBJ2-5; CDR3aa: CASSVDFEETQYF; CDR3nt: TGTGCCAGCAGCGTCGACTTCGAAGAGACCCAGTACTTC
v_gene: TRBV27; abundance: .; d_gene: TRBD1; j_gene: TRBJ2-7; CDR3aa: CASKQGYEQYF; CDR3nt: TGTGCCAGCAAACAGGGGTACGAGCAGTACTTC
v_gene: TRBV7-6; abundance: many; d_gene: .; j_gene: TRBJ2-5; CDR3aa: CEGGGTQETQYF; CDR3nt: TGTGAAGGAGGGGGGACCCAAGAGACCCAGTACTTC